This TCR beta chain emerged from a study of T-cell memory formation after mild COVID-19. Study background: TCR clusters were largely donor specific.

TCRdb independently ran MiXCR on the 5' RACE reads; one entry per CDR3 protein. The sample shows a few hundred thousand distinct CDR3 sequences, roughly 19% of them seen only once. Trimming left V 4 bases short and J 4 bases short, with 22 bases between. The V gene's germline CDR1 is MGHRA and CDR2 YSYEKL. The CDR3 is 17 residues long. Sequenced sample: PBMCs or a T cell subset sorted from them (not recorded which). The TCR was taken from a man aged 18 to 30 who had mild COVID-19 (a few samples of this study predate the infection). Cell type and time point are not known. The rearrangement joins TRBV4-1 to TRBJ1-1; D may be TRBD1 (5 bases). The CDR3 DNA reads as TGCGCCAGCAGCCCCCGGTCCGGGGGAGGGCAGTCCACTGAAGCTTTCTTT. This codes for CASSPRSGGGQSTEAFF.